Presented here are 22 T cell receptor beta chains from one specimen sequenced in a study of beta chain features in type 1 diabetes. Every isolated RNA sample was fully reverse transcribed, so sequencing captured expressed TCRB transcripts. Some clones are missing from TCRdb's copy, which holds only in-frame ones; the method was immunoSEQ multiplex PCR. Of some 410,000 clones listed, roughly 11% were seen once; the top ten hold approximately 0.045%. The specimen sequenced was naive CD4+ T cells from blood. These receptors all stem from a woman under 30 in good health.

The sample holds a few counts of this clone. CDR3 coding DNA: TGTGCCAGCAGCGGACCTCTTTCCGAGCAGTACGTC. Amino acid sequence: CASSGPLSEQYV. The V call is TRBV6-1, the J call TRBJ2-7; D unresolved. There are 12 residues in the CDR3. V was trimmed by 6 bases and J by 6 bases, leaving 12 bases between them. CDR1 and CDR2 from the germline V gene are MNHNS and SASEGT.

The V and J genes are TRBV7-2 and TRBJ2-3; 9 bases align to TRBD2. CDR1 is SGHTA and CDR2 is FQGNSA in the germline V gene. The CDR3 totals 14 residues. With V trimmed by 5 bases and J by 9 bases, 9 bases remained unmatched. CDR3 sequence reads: CASSPEGLARTQYF. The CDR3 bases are TGTGCCAGCAGCCCAGAAGGACTAGCGCGAACGCAGTATTTT.

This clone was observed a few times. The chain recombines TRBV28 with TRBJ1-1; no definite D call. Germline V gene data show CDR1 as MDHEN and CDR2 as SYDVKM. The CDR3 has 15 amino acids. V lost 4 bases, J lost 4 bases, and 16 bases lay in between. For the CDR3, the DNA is TGTGCCAGCAGTTCCTACTTCGTAAAGCCCACTGAAGCTTTCTTT. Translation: CASSSYFVKPTEAFF.

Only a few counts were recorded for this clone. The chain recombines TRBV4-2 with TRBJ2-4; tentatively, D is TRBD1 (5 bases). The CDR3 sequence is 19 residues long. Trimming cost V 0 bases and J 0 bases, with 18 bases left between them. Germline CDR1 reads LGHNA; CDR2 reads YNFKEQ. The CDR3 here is CASSQDPLTPGPAKNIQYF. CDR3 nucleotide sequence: TGTGCCAGCAGCCAAGACCCACTGACTCCAGGGCCAGCCAAAAACATTCAGTACTTC.

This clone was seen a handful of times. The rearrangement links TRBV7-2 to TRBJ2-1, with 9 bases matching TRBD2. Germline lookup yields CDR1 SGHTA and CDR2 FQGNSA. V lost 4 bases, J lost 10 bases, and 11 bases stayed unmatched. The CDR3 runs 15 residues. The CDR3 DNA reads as TGTGCCAGCAGCTCTACTAGCGGGCCTCCGGGCGAGCAGTTCTTC. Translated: CASSSTSGPPGEQFF.

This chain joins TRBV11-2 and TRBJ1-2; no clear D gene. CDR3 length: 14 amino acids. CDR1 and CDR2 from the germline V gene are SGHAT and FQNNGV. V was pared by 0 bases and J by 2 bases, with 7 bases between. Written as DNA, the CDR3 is TGTGCCAGCAGCTTAGATCTTGCCAACTATGGCTACACCTTC. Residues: CASSLDLANYGYTF.

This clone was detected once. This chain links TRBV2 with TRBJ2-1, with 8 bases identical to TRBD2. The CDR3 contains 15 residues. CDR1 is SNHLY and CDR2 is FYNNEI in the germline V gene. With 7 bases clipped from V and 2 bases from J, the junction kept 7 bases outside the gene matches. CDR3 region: CASTGYGRAYNEQFF. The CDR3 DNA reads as TGTGCCAGCACAGGCTACGGGAGGGCCTACAATGAGCAGTTCTTC.

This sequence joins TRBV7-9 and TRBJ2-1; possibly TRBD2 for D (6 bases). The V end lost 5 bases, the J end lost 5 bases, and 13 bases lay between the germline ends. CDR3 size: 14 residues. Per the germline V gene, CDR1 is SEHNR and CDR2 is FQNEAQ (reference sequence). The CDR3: CASSPPGLDNEQFF. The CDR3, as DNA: TGTGCCAGCAGCCCCCCGGGACTCGACAATGAGCAGTTCTTC.

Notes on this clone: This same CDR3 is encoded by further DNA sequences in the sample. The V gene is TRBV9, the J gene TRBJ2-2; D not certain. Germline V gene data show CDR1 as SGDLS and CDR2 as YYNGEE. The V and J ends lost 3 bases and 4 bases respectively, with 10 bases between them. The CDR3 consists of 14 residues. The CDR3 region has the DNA TGTGCCAGCAGCGCCTCGGTAGGCACCGGGGAGCTGTTTTTT. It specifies CASSASVGTGELFF.

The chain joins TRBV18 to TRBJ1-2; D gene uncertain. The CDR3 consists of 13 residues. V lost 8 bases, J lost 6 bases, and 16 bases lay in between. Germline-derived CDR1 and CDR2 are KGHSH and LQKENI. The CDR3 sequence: CASQRGLSDGYTF. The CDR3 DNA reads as TGTGCCAGCCAGAGAGGGCTATCGGATGGCTACACCTTC.

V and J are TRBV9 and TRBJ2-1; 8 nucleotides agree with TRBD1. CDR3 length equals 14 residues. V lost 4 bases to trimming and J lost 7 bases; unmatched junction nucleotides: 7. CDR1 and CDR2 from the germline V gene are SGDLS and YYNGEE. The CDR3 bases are TGTGCCAGCAGCTCCTCGGGACAGGTGAATGAGCAGTTCTTC. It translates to CASSSSGQVNEQFF.

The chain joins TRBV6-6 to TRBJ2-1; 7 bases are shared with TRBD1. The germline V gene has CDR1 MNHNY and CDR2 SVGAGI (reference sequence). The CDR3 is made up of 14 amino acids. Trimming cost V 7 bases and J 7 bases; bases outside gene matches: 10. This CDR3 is CASKGGLRRNEQFF. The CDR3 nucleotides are TGTGCCAGCAAAGGGGGCTTGAGGAGGAATGAGCAGTTCTTC.

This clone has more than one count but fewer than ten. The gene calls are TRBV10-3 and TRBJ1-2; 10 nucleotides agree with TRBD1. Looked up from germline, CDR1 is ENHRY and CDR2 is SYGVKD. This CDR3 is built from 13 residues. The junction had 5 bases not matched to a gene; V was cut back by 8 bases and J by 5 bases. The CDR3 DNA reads TGTGCCATCGGGACAGGGGTTGAATATGGCTACACCTTC. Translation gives CAIGTGVEYGYTF.

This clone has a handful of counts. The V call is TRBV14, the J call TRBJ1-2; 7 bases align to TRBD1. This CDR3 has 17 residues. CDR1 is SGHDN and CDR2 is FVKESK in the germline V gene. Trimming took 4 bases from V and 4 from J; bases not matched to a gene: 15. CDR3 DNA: TGTGCCAGCAGCCCAACGACAGGGACCCTATCGTTCTATGGCTACACCTTC. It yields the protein CASSPTTGTLSFYGYTF.

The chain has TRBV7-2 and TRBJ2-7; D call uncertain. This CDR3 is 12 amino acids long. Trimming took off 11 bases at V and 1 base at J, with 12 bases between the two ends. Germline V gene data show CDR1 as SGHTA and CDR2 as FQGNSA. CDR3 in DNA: TGTGCCTCGTCATGGATGTCCTACGAGCAGTACTTC. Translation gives CASSWMSYEQYF.

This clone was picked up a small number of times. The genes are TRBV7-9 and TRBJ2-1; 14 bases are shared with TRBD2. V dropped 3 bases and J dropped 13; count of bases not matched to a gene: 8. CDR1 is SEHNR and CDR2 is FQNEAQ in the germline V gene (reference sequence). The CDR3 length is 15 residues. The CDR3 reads CASSFVRTSGGPQFF. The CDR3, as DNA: TGTGCCAGCAGCTTCGTTCGGACTAGCGGGGGGCCACAGTTCTTC. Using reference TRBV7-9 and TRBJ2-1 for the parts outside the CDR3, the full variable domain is DTGVSQNPRHKITKRGQNVTFRCDPISEHNRLYWYRQTLGQGPEFLTYFQNEAQLEKSRLLSDRFSAERPKGSFSTLEIQRTEQGDSAMYLCASSFVRTSGGPQFFGPGTRLTVL.

The DNA of the CDR3 is TGTGCCAGCAGCCAAGAACTACCGGGGAGTTCACCCCTCCACTTT. Its translation is CASSQELPGSSPLHF. The gene calls are TRBV14 and TRBJ1-6; no reliable D call. Germline V gene sequence: CDR1 SGHDN, CDR2 FVKESK. The CDR3 extends over 15 amino acids. Deletions cut 0 bases from V and 9 bases from J, with 12 bases between.

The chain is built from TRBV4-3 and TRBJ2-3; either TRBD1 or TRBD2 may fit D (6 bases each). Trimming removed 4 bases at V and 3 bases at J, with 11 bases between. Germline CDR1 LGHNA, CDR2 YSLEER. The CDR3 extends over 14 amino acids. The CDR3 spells CASSLGGGTDTQYF. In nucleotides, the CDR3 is TGCGCCAGCAGCCTCGGAGGGGGGACAGATACGCAGTATTTT.

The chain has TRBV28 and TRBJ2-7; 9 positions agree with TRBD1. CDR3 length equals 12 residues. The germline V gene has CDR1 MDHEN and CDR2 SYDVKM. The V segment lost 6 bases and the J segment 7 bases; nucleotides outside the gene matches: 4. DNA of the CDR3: TGTGCCAGCAGGGGGACAGGGCGGGAGCAGTACGTC. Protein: CASRGTGREQYV.

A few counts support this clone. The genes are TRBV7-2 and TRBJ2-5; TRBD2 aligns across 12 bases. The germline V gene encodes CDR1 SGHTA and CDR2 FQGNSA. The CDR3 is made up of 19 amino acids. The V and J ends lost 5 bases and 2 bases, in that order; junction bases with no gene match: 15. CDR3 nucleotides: TGTGCCAGCAGCCCCAACCCGCGGCTAGCGGGGGGGAAACAAGAGACCCAGTACTTC. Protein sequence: CASSPNPRLAGGKQETQYF. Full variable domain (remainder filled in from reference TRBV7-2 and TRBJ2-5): GAGVSQSPSNKVTEKGKDVELRCDPISGHTALYWYRQSLGQGLEFLIYFQGNSAPDKSGLPSDRFSAERTGGSVSTLTIQRTQQEDSAVYLCASSPNPRLAGGKQETQYFGPGTRLLVL.

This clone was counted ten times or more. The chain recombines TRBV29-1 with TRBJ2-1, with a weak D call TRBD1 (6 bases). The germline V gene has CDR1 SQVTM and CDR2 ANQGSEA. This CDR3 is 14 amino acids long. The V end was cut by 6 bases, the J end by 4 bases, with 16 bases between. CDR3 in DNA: TGCAGCGTGGTCGCCGGGACAACATACAATGAGCAGTTCTTC. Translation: CSVVAGTTYNEQFF.

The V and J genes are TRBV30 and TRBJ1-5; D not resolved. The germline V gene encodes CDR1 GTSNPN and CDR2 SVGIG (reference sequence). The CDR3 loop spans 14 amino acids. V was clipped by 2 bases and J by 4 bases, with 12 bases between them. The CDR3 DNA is TGTGCCTGGAGTTTAGCAGGTCTGAATCAGCCCCAGCATTTT. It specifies CAWSLAGLNQPQHF.